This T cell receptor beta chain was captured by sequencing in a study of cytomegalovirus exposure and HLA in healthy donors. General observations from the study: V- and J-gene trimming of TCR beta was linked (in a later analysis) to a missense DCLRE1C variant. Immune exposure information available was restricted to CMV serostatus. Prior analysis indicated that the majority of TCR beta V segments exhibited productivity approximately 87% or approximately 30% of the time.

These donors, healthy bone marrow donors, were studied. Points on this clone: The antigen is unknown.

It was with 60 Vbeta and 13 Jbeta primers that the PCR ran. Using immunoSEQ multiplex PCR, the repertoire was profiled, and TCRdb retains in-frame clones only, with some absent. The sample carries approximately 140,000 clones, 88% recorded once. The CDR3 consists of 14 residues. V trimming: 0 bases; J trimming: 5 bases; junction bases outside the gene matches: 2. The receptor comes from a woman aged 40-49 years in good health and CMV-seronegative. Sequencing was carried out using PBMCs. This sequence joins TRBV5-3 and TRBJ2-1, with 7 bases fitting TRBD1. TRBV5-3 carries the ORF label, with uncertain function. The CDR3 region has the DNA TGTGCCAGAAGCTTGGGGGACAGTAACAATGAGCAGTTCTTC. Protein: CARSLGDSNNEQFF.